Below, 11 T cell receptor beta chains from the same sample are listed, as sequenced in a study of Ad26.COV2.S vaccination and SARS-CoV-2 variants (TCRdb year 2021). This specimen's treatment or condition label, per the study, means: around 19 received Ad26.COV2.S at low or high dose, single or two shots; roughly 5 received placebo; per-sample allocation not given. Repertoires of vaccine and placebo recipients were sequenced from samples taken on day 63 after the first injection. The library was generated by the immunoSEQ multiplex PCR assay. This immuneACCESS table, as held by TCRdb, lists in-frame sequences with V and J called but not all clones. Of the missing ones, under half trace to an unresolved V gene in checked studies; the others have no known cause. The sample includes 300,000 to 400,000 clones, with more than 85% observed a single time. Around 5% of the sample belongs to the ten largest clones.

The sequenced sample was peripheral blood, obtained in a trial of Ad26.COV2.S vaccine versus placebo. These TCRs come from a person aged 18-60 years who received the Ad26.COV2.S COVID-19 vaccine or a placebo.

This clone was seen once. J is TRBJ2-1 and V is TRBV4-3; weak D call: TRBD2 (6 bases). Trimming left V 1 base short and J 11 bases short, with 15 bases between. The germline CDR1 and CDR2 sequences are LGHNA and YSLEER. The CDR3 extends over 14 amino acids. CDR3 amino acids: CASSQGIGRQKQFF. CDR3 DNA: TGCGCCAGCAGCCAAGGCATCGGGAGACAAAAGCAGTTCTTC.

This chain's CDR3 is CASRSRVSGDGIGGYTF. The DNA for the CDR3 is TGTGCCAGCAGAAGTAGGGTCTCGGGCGACGGGATCGGTGGCTACACCTTC. The V gene is TRBV13, the J gene TRBJ1-2; the D is unclear. The V and J ends lost 6 bases and 7 bases respectively, with 27 bases between them. The CDR3 consists of 17 residues. Germline V gives CDR1 PRHDT, CDR2 FYEKMQ (reference sequence).

In nucleotides, the CDR3 is TGTGCCAGCAGCCGCCCAGTGGGTACGCAGTATTTT. Protein sequence: CASSRPVGTQYF. The chain combines TRBV7-2 with TRBJ2-3; no firm D call. Between the trimmed V and J ends, which lost 5 bases and 8 bases, there was a span of 11 bases. Per germline, CDR1 SGHTA and CDR2 FQGNSA. CDR3 length: 12 residues.

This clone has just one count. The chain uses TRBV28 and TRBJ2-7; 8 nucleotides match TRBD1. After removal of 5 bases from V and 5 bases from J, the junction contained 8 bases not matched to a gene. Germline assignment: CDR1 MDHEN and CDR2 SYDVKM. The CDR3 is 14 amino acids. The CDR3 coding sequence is TGTGCCAGCAGTCAGGACAGGGTATTCGACGAGCAGTACTTC. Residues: CASSQDRVFDEQYF. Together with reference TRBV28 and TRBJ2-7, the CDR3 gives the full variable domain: DVKVTQSSRYLVKRTGEKVFLECVQDMDHENMFWYRQDPGLGLRLIYFSYDVKMKEKGDIPEGYSVSREKKERFSLILESASTNQTSMYLCASSQDRVFDEQYFGPGTRLTVT.

The CDR3 here is CAAGQGKTEAFF. The DNA of the CDR3 is TGTGCCGCCGGACAGGGGAAGACTGAAGCTTTCTTT. This chain uses TRBV19 with TRBJ1-1; 9 nucleotides line up with TRBD1. The germline V gene encodes CDR1 LNHDA and CDR2 SQIVND (reference sequence). The V and J ends lost 11 bases and 5 bases, in that order; junction bases with no gene match: 6. CDR3 length: 12 residues.

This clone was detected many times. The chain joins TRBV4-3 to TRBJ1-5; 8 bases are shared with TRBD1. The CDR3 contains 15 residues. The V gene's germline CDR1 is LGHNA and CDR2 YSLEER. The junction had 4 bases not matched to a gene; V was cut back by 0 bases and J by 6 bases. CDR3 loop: CASSQETTGAQPQHF. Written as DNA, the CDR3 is TGCGCCAGCAGCCAAGAAACGACAGGGGCTCAGCCCCAGCATTTT.

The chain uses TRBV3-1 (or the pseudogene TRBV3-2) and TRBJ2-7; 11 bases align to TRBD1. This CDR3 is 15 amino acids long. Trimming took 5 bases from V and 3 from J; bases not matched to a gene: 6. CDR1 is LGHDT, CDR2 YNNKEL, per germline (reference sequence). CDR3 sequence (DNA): TGTGCCAGCAGCGATTGGACAGGGGGCATCTACGAGCAGTACTTC. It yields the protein CASSDWTGGIYEQYF.

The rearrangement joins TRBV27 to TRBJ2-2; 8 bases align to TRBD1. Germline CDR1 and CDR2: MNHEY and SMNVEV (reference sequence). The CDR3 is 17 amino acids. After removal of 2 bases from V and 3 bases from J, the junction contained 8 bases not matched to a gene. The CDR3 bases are TGTGCCAGCAGTTTACTCTGGACAGGGCGCGACACCGGGGAGCTGTTTTTT. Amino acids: CASSLLWTGRDTGELFF.

The CDR3 nucleotides are TGTGCCAGTAGTATCGCTGCTTTCTTT. It codes for CASSIAAFF. The V gene is TRBV19, the J gene TRBJ1-1; no firm D call. The germline V gene has CDR1 LNHDA and CDR2 SQIVND (reference sequence). The CDR3 is 9 residues long. V gave up 3 bases and J gave up 11 bases, with 4 bases separating them.

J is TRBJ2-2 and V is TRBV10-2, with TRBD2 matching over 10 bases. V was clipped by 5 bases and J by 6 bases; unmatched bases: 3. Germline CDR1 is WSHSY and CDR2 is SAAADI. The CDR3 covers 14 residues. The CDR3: CASSLAGAPGELFF. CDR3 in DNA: TGCGCCAGCAGTCTAGCGGGGGCTCCCGGGGAGCTGTTTTTT.

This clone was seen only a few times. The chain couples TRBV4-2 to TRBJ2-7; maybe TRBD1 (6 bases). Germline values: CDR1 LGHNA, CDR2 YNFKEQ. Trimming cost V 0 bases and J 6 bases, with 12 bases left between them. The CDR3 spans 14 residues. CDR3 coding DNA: TGTGCCAGCAGCCAAGACCCACAGGGCGGCGAGCAGTACTTC. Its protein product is CASSQDPQGGEQYF.